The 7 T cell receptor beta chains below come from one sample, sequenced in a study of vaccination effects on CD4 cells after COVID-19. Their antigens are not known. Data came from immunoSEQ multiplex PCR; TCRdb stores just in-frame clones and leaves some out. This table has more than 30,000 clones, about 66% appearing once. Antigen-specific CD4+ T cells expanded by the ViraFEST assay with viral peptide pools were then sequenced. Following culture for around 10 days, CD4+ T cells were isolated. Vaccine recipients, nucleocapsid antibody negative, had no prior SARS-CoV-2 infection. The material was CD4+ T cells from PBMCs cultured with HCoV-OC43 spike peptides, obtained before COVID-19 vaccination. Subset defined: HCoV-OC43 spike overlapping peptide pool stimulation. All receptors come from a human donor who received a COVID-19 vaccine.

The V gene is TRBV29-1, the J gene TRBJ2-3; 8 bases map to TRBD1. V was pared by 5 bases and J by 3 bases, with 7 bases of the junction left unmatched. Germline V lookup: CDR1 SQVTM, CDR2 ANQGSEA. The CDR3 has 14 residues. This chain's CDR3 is CSVSQGGMTDTQYF. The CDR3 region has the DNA TGCAGCGTTTCACAGGGGGGAATGACAGATACGCAGTATTTT.

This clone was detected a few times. The CDR3 DNA reads TGCGCCAGCAGTGCGGAGGGCGTGAACACTGAAGCTTTCTTT. Its translation: CASSAEGVNTEAFF. The gene calls are TRBV10-1 and TRBJ1-1; D is undetermined. V was shortened by 4 bases and J by 0 bases, with 9 bases between the two germline ends. Germline CDR1 WNHNN, CDR2 SYGVQD (reference sequence). CDR3 length: 14 residues.

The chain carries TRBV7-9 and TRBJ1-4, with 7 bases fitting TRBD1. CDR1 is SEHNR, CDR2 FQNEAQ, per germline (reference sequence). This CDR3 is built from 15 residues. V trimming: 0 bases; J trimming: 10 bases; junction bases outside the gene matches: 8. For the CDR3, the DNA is TGTGCCAGCAGCTTAGCCCGACAGGGTGGGGGAAAACTGTTTTTT. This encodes CASSLARQGGGKLFF. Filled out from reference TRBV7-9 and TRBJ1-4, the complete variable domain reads DTGVSQNPRHKITKRGQNVTFRCDPISEHNRLYWYRQTLGQGPEFLTYFQNEAQLEKSRLLSDRFSAERPKGSFSTLEIQRTEQGDSAMYLCASSLARQGGGKLFFGSGTQLSVL.

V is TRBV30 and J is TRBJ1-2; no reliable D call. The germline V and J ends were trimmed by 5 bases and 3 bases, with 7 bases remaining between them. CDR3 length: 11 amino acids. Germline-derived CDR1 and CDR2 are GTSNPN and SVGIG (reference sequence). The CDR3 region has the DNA TGTGCCTGGGCCTCATACTATGGCTACACCTTC. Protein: CAWASYYGYTF.

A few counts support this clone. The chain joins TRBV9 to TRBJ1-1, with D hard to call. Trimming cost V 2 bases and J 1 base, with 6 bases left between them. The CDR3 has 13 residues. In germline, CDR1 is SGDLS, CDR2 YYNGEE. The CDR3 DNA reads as TGTGCCAGCAGCGTTGGAGAGAACACTGAAGCTTTCTTT. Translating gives CASSVGENTEAFF.

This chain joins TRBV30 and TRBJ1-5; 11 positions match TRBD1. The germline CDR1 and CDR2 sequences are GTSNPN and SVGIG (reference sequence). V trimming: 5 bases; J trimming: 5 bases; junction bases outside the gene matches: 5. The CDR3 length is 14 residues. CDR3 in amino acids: CAWRDRGGDQPQHF. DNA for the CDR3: TGTGCCTGGCGGGACAGGGGGGGTGATCAGCCCCAGCATTTT.

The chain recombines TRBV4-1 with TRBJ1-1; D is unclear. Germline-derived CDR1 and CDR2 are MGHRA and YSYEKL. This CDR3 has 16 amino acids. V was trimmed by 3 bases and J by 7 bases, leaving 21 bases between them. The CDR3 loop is CASSHPERGNLIEAFF. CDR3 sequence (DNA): TGCGCCAGCAGCCACCCAGAAAGAGGTAATCTGATTGAAGCTTTCTTT.